These T cell receptor beta chains were read from a single sample in a study of spatial heterogeneity in lung cancer. TCRdb analysed the 5' RACE reads with MiXCR anew, one entry per CDR3 protein. The profile shows roughly 8,400 distinct CDR3 sequences, 4.5% of them singletons. Specimen: lung tumor tissue, collected at surgery. The receptors were sampled from a female donor with early-stage non-small cell lung cancer. CDR3s include the opening cysteine and the closing phenylalanine or tryptophan. A D gene is named only where the DNA matches it firmly. Clone size is stated in some rows and not others, as once, few, many or a class when expanded.

>TRBV11-2|-|medium-sized|TRBJ2-3
TGTGCCAGCAGCTTACCTTCAGATACGCAGTATTTT
CASSLPSDTQYF
>TRBV29-1|TRBD2|many|TRBJ2-7
TGCAGCGCCTTGACTAGCGGGGCCGAGGAGCAGTACTTC
CSALTSGAEEQYF
>TRBV10-3|-|many|TRBJ2-7
TGTGCCATCAGTGAAAACTACGAGCAGTACTTC
CAISENYEQYF
>TRBV28|-|many|TRBJ1-2
TGTGCCAGCAGTTTGGGCAGCGACTATGGCTACACCTTC
CASSLGSDYGYTF
>TRBV7-9|-|-|TRBJ1-2
TGTGCCAGCAGCTTAGTGGGAGTGAATTATGGCTACACCTTC
CASSLVGVNYGYTF
>TRBV20-1|-|many|TRBJ1-1
TGCAGTGCTAGAGATAGCGGCAGGTTCACTGAAGCTTTCTTT
CSARDSGRFTEAFF
>TRBV20-1|TRBD1|many|TRBJ2-5
TGCAGTGCTAGTTCCGCCGGGACAGCTGAGAAGACCCAGTACTTC
CSASSAGTAEKTQYF
>TRBV18|TRBD2|few|TRBJ2-1
TGTGCCAGCTCACCACCCACTAGCGGGAGTTACTACAATGAGCAGTTCTTC
CASSPPTSGSYYNEQFF
>TRBV6-2/TRBV6-3|-|many|TRBJ1-4
TGTGCCAGCTCGTCATTGGGTGAAAAACTGTTTTTT
CASSSLGEKLFF
>TRBV12-3/TRBV12-4|-|many|TRBJ1-3
TGTGCCAGCAGGGGAGGGTCCTCTGGAAACACCATATATTTT
CASRGGSSGNTIYF
>TRBV27|TRBD2|many|TRBJ2-1
TGTGCCAGCAGTTTACTAGCGGGAAGCGGCAATGAGCAGTTCTTC
CASSLLAGSGNEQFF
>TRBV5-1|-|medium-sized|TRBJ2-3
TGCGCCAGCAGCTTGGGGGGTTCGGGAGATACGCAGTATTTT
CASSLGGSGDTQYF
>TRBV7-3|-|many|TRBJ1-1
TGTGCCAGCAGCTTAAGGGATCAGGGAGGCACTGAAGCTTTCTTT
CASSLRDQGGTEAFF
>TRBV10-1|TRBD2|-|TRBJ2-3
TGCGCCAGCAGTCCCTATAGCGGGAGAACAGATACGCAGTATTTT
CASSPYSGRTDTQYF
>TRBV28|-|many|TRBJ1-5
TGTGCCAGCAGCCGCCAAGACTTAACGGCGAATCAGCCCCAGCATTTT
CASSRQDLTANQPQHF
>TRBV5-1|-|-|TRBJ1-4
TGCGACAGAAGATACGGGACTGCAACTAATGAAAAACTGTTTTTT
CDRRYGTATNEKLFF
>TRBV6-1|TRBD2|few|TRBJ2-2
TGTGCCAGCAGTGGGACTAGCGGGAGCGTCACCGGGGAGCTGTTTTTT
CASSGTSGSVTGELFF
>TRBV6-6|-|many|TRBJ2-2
TGTGCCAGCAGTTACTCATCGGGGACGGCAAACACCGGGGAGCTGTTTTTT
CASSYSSGTANTGELFF
>TRBV11-2|-|many|TRBJ1-2
TGTGCCAGCAGCTTGGACAGTTCTCCCTATGGCTACACCTTC
CASSLDSSPYGYTF
>TRBV3-1|TRBD2|medium-sized|TRBJ2-1
TGTGCCAGCAGTCAACTAGCGGGAGGGGAATTTTCTTACAATGAGCAGTTCTTC
CASSQLAGGEFSYNEQFF
>TRBV7-8|-|many|TRBJ1-4
TGTGCCAGCAGCTCCAGGGACTTAAGGGATGAAAAACTGTTTTTT
CASSSRDLRDEKLFF
>TRBV29-1|-|medium-sized|TRBJ2-2
TGCAGCGTCCGGGAGAACACCGGGGAGCTGTTTTTT
CSVRENTGELFF
>TRBV25-1|-|few|TRBJ2-1
TGTGCCAGCAGTGAAGACTTGAGCTCCTACAATGAGCAGTTCTTC
CASSEDLSSYNEQFF
>TRBV15|-|many|TRBJ1-5
TGTGCCACCAGCAGGACCGGGAGGGATCTGCCCCAGCATTTT
CATSRTGRDLPQHF
>TRBV7-9|-|many|TRBJ2-1
TGTGCCAGCAGCGCACTTCAGACGAGCTCCTACAATGAGCAGTTCTTC
CASSALQTSSYNEQFF
>TRBV6-6|TRBD1|many|TRBJ1-4
TGTGCCAGCAGTTCGGACAGGGGGCTGACTAATGAAAAACTGTTTTTT
CASSSDRGLTNEKLFF
>TRBV2|TRBD1|many|TRBJ2-2
TGTGCCAGCAACCCCCTCCGGGGGACAGGGGGGAACACCGGGGAGCTGTTTTTT
CASNPLRGTGGNTGELFF
>TRBV18|-|many|TRBJ2-7
TGTGCCAGCTCACCACGTGCGATCGAGCAGTACTTC
CASSPRAIEQYF
>TRBV27|-|medium-sized|TRBJ2-3
TGTGCCAGCAGTAAACAGGGATCCACGCAGTATTTT
CASSKQGSTQYF
>TRBV5-1|TRBD2|many|TRBJ2-1
TGCGCCAGCAGCTTGGATAGCGGGGGGACGGATGAGCAGTTCTTC
CASSLDSGGTDEQFF
>TRBV3-1|-|medium-sized|TRBJ2-2
TGTGCCAGCAGCCAAGCAGGCCCTGCCGGGGAGCTGTTTTTT
CASSQAGPAGELFF
>TRBV28|-|many|TRBJ1-2
TGTGCCAGCAGCTACCCAAACCGCGATGGCTACACCTTC
CASSYPNRDGYTF
>TRBV7-8|-|medium-sized|TRBJ2-1
TGTGCCAGCTGGGACTCCTTTTACAATGAGCAGTTCTTC
CASWDSFYNEQFF
>TRBV12-3/TRBV12-4|-|many|TRBJ1-2
TGTGCCAGCAGTACGGGTCTTAACTATGGCTACACCTTC
CASSTGLNYGYTF
>TRBV11-3|-|many|TRBJ2-5
TGTGCCAGCAGCTCCGGTACGTCAAGGGGAGAGACCCAGTACTTC
CASSSGTSRGETQYF
>TRBV7-3|TRBD2|many|TRBJ2-5
TGTGCCAGCAGGGCCCGGCTAGCGGGAGCGGGGGAGACCCAGTACTTC
CASRARLAGAGETQYF
>TRBV20-1|TRBD2|many|TRBJ2-3
TGCAGTGCTCCGCCCTCGAGACTAGCGGGAAGGGTTCCAGATACGCAGTATTTT
CSAPPSRLAGRVPDTQYF
>TRBV10-2|TRBD1|medium-sized|TRBJ2-7
TGCGCCAGCGCCCCGACCGGGACAGGGCTGAACGAGCAGTACTTC
CASAPTGTGLNEQYF
>TRBV7-8|-|many|TRBJ1-2
TGTGCCAGCAGCCCCGGACAGCACTATGGCTACACCTTC
CASSPGQHYGYTF
>TRBV7-3|-|many|TRBJ1-6
TGTGCCAGCAGCTTAAGTGGCACTTTCGTGCCCCTCCACTTT
CASSLSGTFVPLHF
>TRBV7-3|TRBD2|-|TRBJ2-1
TGTGCCAGCAGCTTAAACGGACTAGCGTTCAATGAGCAGTTCTTC
CASSLNGLAFNEQFF
>TRBV11-2|-|many|TRBJ2-3
TGTGCCAGCAGCCCGCCAAGCGGTGGGGCAGATACGCAGTATTTT
CASSPPSGGADTQYF
>TRBV19|-|many|TRBJ1-2
TGTGCCAGTACCCTGTACGGGGGACCCTATGGCTACACCTTC
CASTLYGGPYGYTF
>TRBV28|-|medium-sized|TRBJ2-3
TGTGCCAGCAGTTTATGGAAGGACCGAGGAGATACGCAGTATTTT
CASSLWKDRGDTQYF
>TRBV29-1|-|medium-sized|TRBJ2-1
TGCAGCGTTGAATTTCCCTTTAGCGTTGGGGGCTACAATGAGCAGTTCTTC
CSVEFPFSVGGYNEQFF
>TRBV7-2|-|medium-sized|TRBJ2-1
TGTGCCAGCAGCTTACCGTCTTACAATGAGCAGTTCTTC
CASSLPSYNEQFF
>TRBV6-5|-|many|TRBJ1-1
TGTGCCAGCAGTTGGCAGGGGAACACTGAAGCTTTCTTT
CASSWQGNTEAFF
>TRBV21-1|-|-|TRBJ2-7
TGTGCCAGCAGCAGGGGGGGCGAGAGCGGGAGCTCCTACGAGCAGTACTTC
CASSRGGESGSSYEQYF
>TRBV20-1|TRBD1|-|TRBJ1-5
TGCAGTGCTAATGCTCGGTCCGGGGACAGGGGATCTCAGCCCCAGCATTTT
CSANARSGDRGSQPQHF
>TRBV7-2|-|medium-sized|TRBJ2-5
TGTGCCAGTGGGGTGGTCGCCCAAGAGACCCAGTACTTC
CASGVVAQETQYF
>TRBV19|TRBD1|many|TRBJ1-1
TGTGCCAGTAGTATCGGACAGGGCACTGAAGCTTTCTTT
CASSIGQGTEAFF
>TRBV14|-|many|TRBJ2-3
TGTGCCAGCAGCCAAGCGGGGCACGGTACGCAGTATTTT
CASSQAGHGTQYF
>TRBV5-1|TRBD1|medium-sized|TRBJ2-2
TGCGCCAGCAGCCCCGACAGGGACGCGAACACCGGGGAGCTGTTTTTT
CASSPDRDANTGELFF
>TRBV9|-|many|TRBJ2-3
TGTGCCAGCAGCTCTCCCTACACAGATACGCAGTATTTT
CASSSPYTDTQYF
>TRBV5-1|TRBD2|many|TRBJ2-1
TGCGCCAGCAGCAGGACTAGCGGGAGTTTCGGTGAGCAGTTCTTC
CASSRTSGSFGEQFF